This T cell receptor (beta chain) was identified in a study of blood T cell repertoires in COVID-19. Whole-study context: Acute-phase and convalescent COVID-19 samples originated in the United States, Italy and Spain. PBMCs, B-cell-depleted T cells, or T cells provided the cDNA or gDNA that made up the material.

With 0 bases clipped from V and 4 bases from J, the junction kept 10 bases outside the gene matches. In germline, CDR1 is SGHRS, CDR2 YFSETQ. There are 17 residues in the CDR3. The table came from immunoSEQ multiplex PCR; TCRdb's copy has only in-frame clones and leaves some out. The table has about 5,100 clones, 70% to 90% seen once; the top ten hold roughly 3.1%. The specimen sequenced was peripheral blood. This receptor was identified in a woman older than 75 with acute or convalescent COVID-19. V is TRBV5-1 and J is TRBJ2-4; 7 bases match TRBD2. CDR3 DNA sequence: TGCGCCAGCAGCTTGGCGAATTCGGGGGGTAGGAAAAACATTCAGTACTTC. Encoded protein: CASSLANSGGRKNIQYF.